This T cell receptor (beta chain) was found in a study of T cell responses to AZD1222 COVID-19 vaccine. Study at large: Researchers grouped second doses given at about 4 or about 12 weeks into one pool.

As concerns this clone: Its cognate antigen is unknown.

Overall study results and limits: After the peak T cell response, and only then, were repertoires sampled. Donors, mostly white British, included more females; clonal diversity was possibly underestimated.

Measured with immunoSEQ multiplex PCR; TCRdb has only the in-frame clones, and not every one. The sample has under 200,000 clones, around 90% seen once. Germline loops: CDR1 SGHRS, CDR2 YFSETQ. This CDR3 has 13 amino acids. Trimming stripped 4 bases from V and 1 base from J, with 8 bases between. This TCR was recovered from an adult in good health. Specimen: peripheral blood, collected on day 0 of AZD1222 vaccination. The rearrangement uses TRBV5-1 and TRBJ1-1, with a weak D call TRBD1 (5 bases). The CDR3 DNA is TGCGCCAGCAGCCAGGGTCCGAACACTGAAGCTTTCTTT. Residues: CASSQGPNTEAFF.